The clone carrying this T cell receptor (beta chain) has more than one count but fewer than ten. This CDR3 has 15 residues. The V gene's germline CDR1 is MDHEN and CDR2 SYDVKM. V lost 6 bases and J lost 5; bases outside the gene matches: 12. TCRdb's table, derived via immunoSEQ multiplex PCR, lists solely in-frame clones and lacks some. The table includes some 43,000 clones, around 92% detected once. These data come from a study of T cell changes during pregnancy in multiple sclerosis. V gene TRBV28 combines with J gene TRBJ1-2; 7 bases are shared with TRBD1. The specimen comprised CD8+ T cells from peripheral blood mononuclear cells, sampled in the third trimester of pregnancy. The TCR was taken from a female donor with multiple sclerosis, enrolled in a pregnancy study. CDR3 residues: CASRPRQGGGYGYTF. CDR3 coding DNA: TGTGCCAGCAGGCCAAGACAGGGTGGGGGTTATGGCTACACCTTC.